Presented here are 13 T cell receptor beta chains from one specimen sequenced in a study of early stage breast cancer tumors. Here immunoSEQ multiplex PCR was the method, and the copy in TCRdb shows in-frame clones only, minus some. The top ten hold about a quarter of the sample, which has 20,000 to 25,000 clones, approximately 80% seen once. The sequenced sample was blood. Source of these receptors: a person between 55 and 69 years old with breast cancer.

The chain couples TRBV30 to TRBJ1-4, with 7 bases aligning to TRBD1. Trimming at V came to 0 bases and at J to 7 bases, leaving 11 bases not matched to a gene. Looked up from germline, CDR1 is GTSNPN and CDR2 is SVGIG (reference sequence). The CDR3 contains 16 residues. In DNA, the CDR3 is TGTGCCTGGAGTGTACCCGGAGGGGGCGTAAGTGAAAAACTGTTTTTT. This sequence encodes CAWSVPGGGVSEKLFF.

This clone appeared once. This chain uses TRBV4-2 with TRBJ2-5; 10 bases are a match to TRBD2. The germline CDR1 and CDR2 sequences are LGHNA and YNFKEQ. This CDR3 contains 15 residues. V lost 2 bases, J lost 5 bases, and 5 bases stayed unmatched. This CDR3 is CASSQTSGGAETQYF. The CDR3 coding sequence is TGTGCCAGCAGCCAAACAAGCGGGGGGGCCGAGACCCAGTACTTC.

The V and J genes are TRBV9 and TRBJ1-2, with 9 bases matching TRBD1. J gave up 4 bases and V 3 bases, and 4 bases lay outside the gene matches. This CDR3 contains 14 residues. The germline gives CDR1 SGDLS, CDR2 YYNGEE. The CDR3 region is CASSEEGQGYGYTF. Here the CDR3 DNA reads TGTGCCAGCAGCGAAGAGGGACAGGGCTATGGCTACACCTTC.

The chain links TRBV2 to TRBJ2-5; TRBD2 agrees at 12 bases. Looked up from germline, CDR1 is SNHLY and CDR2 is FYNNEI. The J segment lost 5 bases and the V segment lost 6 bases, leaving 10 bases of the junction unmatched. The CDR3 consists of 16 residues. The CDR3 sequence is CASRTTSGSVGETQYF. CDR3 sequence (DNA): TGTGCCAGCAGGACGACTAGCGGGAGCGTTGGGGAGACCCAGTACTTC.

The V and J genes are TRBV5-6 and TRBJ2-5; 7 positions agree with TRBD2. The CDR3 is made up of 18 amino acids. Germline V gene lookup returns CDR1 SGHDT and CDR2 YYEEEE. V was clipped by 4 bases and J by 0 bases; unmatched bases: 15. CDR3 coding DNA: TGTGCCAGCAGCGGAGGACGCCGGGACTACCGACACCAAGAGACCCAGTACTTC. Its protein product is CASSGGRRDYRHQETQYF.

The chain has TRBV6-1 and TRBJ1-2; D is unclear. Germline V lookup: CDR1 MNHNS, CDR2 SASEGT. CDR3 length equals 13 residues. The V end was cut by 3 bases, the J end by 2 bases, with 7 bases between. CDR3 residues: CASSEDGNYGYTF. The CDR3 DNA follows: TGTGCCAGCAGTGAGGATGGAAACTATGGCTACACCTTC.

The chain couples TRBV10-2 to TRBJ1-5; D uncertain. This CDR3 region has 13 residues. The germline CDR1 and CDR2 sequences are WSHSY and SAAADI. V lost 6 bases to trimming and J lost 1 base, with 7 bases between them. The DNA for the CDR3 is TGCGCCAGCAGCGATTACAGCAATCAGCCCCAGCATTTT. This codes for CASSDYSNQPQHF.

The chain employs TRBV30 and TRBJ1-2; tentative D call: TRBD1 (5 bases). The length of the CDR3 is 14 residues. The germline V gene has CDR1 GTSNPN and CDR2 SVGIG (reference sequence). Trimming removed 0 bases from V and 7 bases from J, with 15 bases in between. The DNA of the CDR3 is TGTGCCTGGAGTGTGGAAGGGGATTTAGGTGGCTACACCTTC. Amino acid sequence: CAWSVEGDLGGYTF.

V gene TRBV2 combines with J gene TRBJ2-3; D not certain. CDR3 length: 15 amino acids. Trimming cost V 3 bases and J 0 bases, with 10 bases left between them. Germline CDR1 is SNHLY and CDR2 is FYNNEI. CDR3 residues: CASSDKVRSTDTQYF. The DNA for the CDR3 is TGTGCCAGCAGTGACAAGGTGCGGAGCACAGATACGCAGTATTTT. Together with reference TRBV2 and TRBJ2-3, the CDR3 gives the full variable domain: EPEVTQTPSHQVTQMGQEVILRCVPISNHLYFYWYRQILGQKVEFLVSFYNNEISEKSEIFDDQFSVERPDGSNFTLKIRSTKLEDSAMYFCASSDKVRSTDTQYFGPGTRLTVL.

The J gene is TRBJ1-4, the V gene TRBV4-1, with D uncertain. Germline CDR1 is MGHRA and CDR2 is YSYEKL. Trimming shortened V by 0 bases and J by 3 bases, and 11 bases separated the two germline ends. The CDR3 totals 16 residues. CDR3 amino acids: CASSQDIQGPNEKLFF. The DNA for the CDR3 is TGCGCCAGCAGCCAAGATATCCAAGGCCCTAATGAAAAACTGTTTTTT.

The gene calls are TRBV19 and TRBJ2-3, with a weak D call TRBD1 (6 bases). From germline, CDR1 is LNHDA and CDR2 SQIVND (reference sequence). This CDR3 comprises 15 residues. The V and J ends lost 3 bases and 3 bases respectively, with 13 bases between them. The CDR3 is CASSMVGAGTDTQYF. The CDR3 coding sequence is TGTGCCAGTAGTATGGTGGGGGCAGGAACAGATACGCAGTATTTT.

V is TRBV5-4 and J is TRBJ2-7, with 15 nucleotides matching TRBD2. V shed 0 bases, J shed 2 bases, and the junction held 6 bases outside the gene matches. This CDR3 has 18 residues. Looked up from germline, CDR1 is SGHNT and CDR2 is YYREEE (reference sequence). The CDR3 DNA follows: TGTGCCAGCAGCTTGGATGGACTAGCGGGAGGGCCCGCCTACGAGCAGTACTTC. It encodes CASSLDGLAGGPAYEQYF.

This clone has just one count. V usage is TRBV19 and J usage is TRBJ2-3, with D uncertain. Germline lookup yields CDR1 LNHDA and CDR2 SQIVND (reference sequence). V lost 5 bases and J 2 bases, leaving 11 bases between the germline ends. The CDR3 is made up of 14 amino acids. The DNA of the CDR3 is TGTGCCAGTAGTCGTCGCACCACCACAGATACGCAGTATTTT. Translating it yields CASSRRTTTDTQYF.